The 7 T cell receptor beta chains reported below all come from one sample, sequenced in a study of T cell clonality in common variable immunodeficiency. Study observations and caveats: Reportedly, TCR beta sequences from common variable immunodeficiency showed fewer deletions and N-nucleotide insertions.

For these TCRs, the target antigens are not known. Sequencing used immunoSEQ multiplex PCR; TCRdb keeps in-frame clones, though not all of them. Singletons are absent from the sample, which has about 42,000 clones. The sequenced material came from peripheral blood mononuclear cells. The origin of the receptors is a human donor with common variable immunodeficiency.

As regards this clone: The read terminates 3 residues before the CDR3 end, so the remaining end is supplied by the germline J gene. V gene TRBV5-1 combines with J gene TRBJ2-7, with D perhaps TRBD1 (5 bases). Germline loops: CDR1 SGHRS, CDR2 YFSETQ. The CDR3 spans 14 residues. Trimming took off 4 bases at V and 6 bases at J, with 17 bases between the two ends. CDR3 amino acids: CASSRATAGLEQYF. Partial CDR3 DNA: TGCGCCAGCAGCCGGGCAACCGCAGGGCTCGAG.

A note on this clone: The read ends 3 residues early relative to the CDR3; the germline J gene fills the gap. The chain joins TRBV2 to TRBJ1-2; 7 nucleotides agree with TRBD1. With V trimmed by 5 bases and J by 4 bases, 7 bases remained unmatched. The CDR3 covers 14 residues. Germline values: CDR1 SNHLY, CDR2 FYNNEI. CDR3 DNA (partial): TGTGCCAGCAGTATGGGACAGCAAGGCTATGGC. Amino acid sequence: CASSMGQQGYG. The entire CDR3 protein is CASSMGQQGYGYTF.

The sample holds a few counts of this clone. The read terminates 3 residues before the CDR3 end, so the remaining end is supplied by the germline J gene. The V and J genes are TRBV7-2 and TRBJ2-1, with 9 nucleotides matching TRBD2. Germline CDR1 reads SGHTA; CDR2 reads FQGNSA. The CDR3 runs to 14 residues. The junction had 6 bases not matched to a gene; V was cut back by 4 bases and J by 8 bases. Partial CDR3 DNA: TGTGCCAGCAGCTCGAGCGGGAGGTGGGATGAG. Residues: CASSSSGRWDE. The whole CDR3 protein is CASSSSGRWDEQFF.

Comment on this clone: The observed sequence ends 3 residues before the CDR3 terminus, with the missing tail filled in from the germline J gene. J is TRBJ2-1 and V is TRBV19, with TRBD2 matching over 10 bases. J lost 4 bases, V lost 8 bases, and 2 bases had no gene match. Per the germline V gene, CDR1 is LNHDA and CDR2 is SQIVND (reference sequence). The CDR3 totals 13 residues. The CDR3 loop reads CASRTSGYNEQFF. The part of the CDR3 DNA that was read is TGTGCCAGTCGGACTAGCGGATACAATGAG.

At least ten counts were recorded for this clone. Incomplete CDR3 DNA: TGTGCCAGCTCGACGGGACAGTATAACACTGAA. Its translation is CASSTGQYNTE. The full CDR3 protein reads CASSTGQYNTEAFF. The chain carries TRBV18 and TRBJ1-1; 7 bases line up with TRBD1. The read is 3 residues too short to cover the CDR3 end, so that end is filled in from the germline J gene. Germline CDR1 KGHSH, CDR2 LQKENI. After removal of 6 bases from V and 2 bases from J, the junction contained 6 bases not matched to a gene. This CDR3 is built from 14 residues.

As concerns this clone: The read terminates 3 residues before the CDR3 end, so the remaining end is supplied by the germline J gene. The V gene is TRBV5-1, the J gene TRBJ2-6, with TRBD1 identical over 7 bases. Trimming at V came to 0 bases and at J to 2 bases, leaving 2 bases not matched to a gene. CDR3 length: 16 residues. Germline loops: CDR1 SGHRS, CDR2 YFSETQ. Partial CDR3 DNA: TGCGCCAGCAGCTTGGAAGGGGGCGCTGGGGCCAACGTC. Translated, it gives CASSLEGGAGANV. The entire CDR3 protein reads CASSLEGGAGANVLTF.

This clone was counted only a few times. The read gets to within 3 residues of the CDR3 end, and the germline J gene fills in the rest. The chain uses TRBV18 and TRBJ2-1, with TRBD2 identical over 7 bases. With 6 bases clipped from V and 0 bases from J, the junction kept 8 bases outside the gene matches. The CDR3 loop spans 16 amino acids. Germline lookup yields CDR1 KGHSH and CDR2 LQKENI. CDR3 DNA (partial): TGTGCCAGCTCCCGACTAGCTGAGCTCTCCTACAATGAG. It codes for CASSRLAELSYNE. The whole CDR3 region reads CASSRLAELSYNEQFF.